The rows below give T cell receptor beta chains drawn from one sample of a study of PD-L1 blockade in urothelial cancer. Sequencing used immunoSEQ multiplex PCR; TCRdb keeps in-frame clones, though not all of them. The table lists some 35,000 clones, approximately 40% of them singletons. The starting material was tumor tissue, obtained before atezolizumab (anti-PD-L1) treatment. The receptors originated from a man aged 60 to 69 with urothelial cancer. The CDR3 runs from the conserved cysteine through the conserved F or W. A D gene is named only where the DNA matches it firmly.

- TRBJ1-1 TRBV6-8 CASSPTFLASTEAFF
TRBD1 TRBJ1-5 TRBV18 CASSPGTGGLGGNQPQHF
- TRBJ1-1 TRBV28 CASSFLQGGAFF
TRBD1 TRBJ1-5 TRBV19 CASSETGVVGGQPQHF
- TRBJ2-7 TRBV27 CASSLLPGLSYEQYF
- TRBJ2-5 TRBV9 CASSVRMEETQYF
- TRBJ1-2 TRBV28 CASSLDSGVGYTF
TRBD1 TRBJ1-4 TRBV11-3 CASRWGHDRGEKLFF
TRBD1 TRBJ1-5 TRBV6-8 CAISPTGPNQPQHF
- TRBJ1-1 TRBV19 CASSILGGRGTEAFF
- TRBJ2-7 TRBV19 CASSTEQGRRGEQYF
TRBD1 TRBJ1-1 TRBV6-1 CASSEGLGGLTEAFF
- TRBJ2-5 TRBV6-7 CASSHEGPGGTQYF
TRBD1 TRBJ2-7 TRBV29-1 CSVSGTGVSEQYF
- TRBJ1-1 TRBV15 CATSNIQGLNTEAFF
- TRBJ1-1 TRBV9 CASSVDGWEGTEAFF
- TRBJ1-2 TRBV30 CAWSVVANYGYTF
TRBD1 TRBJ2-3 TRBV29-1 CSARQGAGDTQYF
TRBD2 TRBJ2-2 TRBV9 CASSPRLAVTGELFF
TRBD1 TRBJ2-5 TRBV6-8 CASSGQGDVETQYF
TRBD1 TRBJ1-3 TRBV7-2 CASTTTRDRESPGNTIYF
- TRBJ2-7 TRBV29-1 CSVGSVVYEQYF
- TRBJ1-1 TRBV19 CASSGRVNTEAFF
- TRBJ1-1 TRBV10-3 CAISESTGKAFF
- TRBJ2-3 TRBV30 CAWTRGPEGTQYF
- TRBJ2-1 TRBV6-8 CASSYSYSGEYNEQFF